These T cell receptor beta chains were read from a single sample in a study of T-cell memory formation after mild COVID-19. In TCRdb, the 5' RACE reads were re-called with MiXCR into one record per CDR3 protein. The table records 300,000 to 350,000 distinct CDR3 sequences, 12% to 15% of them present only once. Sequenced material: PBMCs or a T cell subset sorted from them (not recorded which). The receptors come from a man aged 18-30 years who had mild COVID-19 (a few samples of this study predate the infection). Cell type and time point are not known. The CDR3 runs from the conserved cysteine through the conserved F or W. Each record gives: V gene, CDR3 length, clone size, J gene, D gene, CDR3 protein, CDR3 DNA. A D gene is named only where the DNA matches it firmly. The size entry is marked missing in some rows and otherwise reads once, few, many or a size class.

TRBV3-1	16	.	TRBJ2-1	.	CASSQAIDNSYNEQFF	TGTGCCAGCAGCCAGGCCATAGACAACTCCTACAATGAGCAGTTCTTC
TRBV7-9	14	few	TRBJ2-2	.	CASSFRAVAGELFF	TGTGCCAGCAGCTTCAGGGCAGTTGCCGGGGAGCTGTTTTTT
TRBV2	17	few	TRBJ1-2	.	CASSVTRAATYNYGYTF	TGTGCCAGCAGTGTCACTCGGGCAGCTACGTATAACTATGGCTACACCTTC
TRBV18	13	.	TRBJ2-3	.	CASSQGRGDTQYF	TGTGCCAGCTCTCAGGGTCGCGGTGATACGCAGTATTTT
TRBV29-1	13	.	TRBJ2-6	.	CSAGESGANVLTF	TGCAGCGCCGGAGAGTCTGGGGCCAACGTCCTGACTTTC
TRBV5-1	15	.	TRBJ2-7	.	CASSFDQGGLYEQYF	TGCGCCAGCAGCTTTGACCAAGGGGGGTTGTACGAGCAGTACTTC
TRBV3-1	13	many	TRBJ2-7	.	CASSRDSGREQYF	TGTGCCAGCAGCCGGGACTCCGGTCGAGAGCAGTACTTC
TRBV6-2/TRBV6-3	15	.	TRBJ2-1	TRBD2	CASRGLAGGLGEQFF	TGTGCCAGCAGAGGCCTAGCGGGGGGTCTAGGAGAGCAGTTCTTC
TRBV5-1	15	many	TRBJ1-1	.	CASSLRSMPNTEAFF	TGCGCCAGCAGCTTGCGGTCAATGCCGAACACTGAAGCTTTCTTT
TRBV5-6	14	few	TRBJ1-2	.	CASSFGQNHYGYTF	TGTGCCAGCAGCTTCGGACAGAACCACTATGGCTACACCTTC
TRBV9	12	.	TRBJ2-2	.	CASSGGGGELFF	TGTGCCAGCAGCGGAGGGGGCGGGGAGCTGTTTTTT
TRBV6-2/TRBV6-3	17	.	TRBJ2-1	TRBD2	CASSNSGTSRSYNEQFF	TGTGCCAGCAGTAACTCCGGGACTAGTCGCTCCTACAATGAGCAGTTCTTC
TRBV9	15	.	TRBJ2-7	.	CASSVGPGDSYEQYF	TGTGCCAGCAGCGTAGGGCCGGGGGACTCCTACGAGCAGTACTTC
TRBV7-2	16	many	TRBJ2-3	.	CASSFPPGVSTDTQYF	TGTGCCAGCAGCTTCCCGCCGGGGGTAAGCACAGATACGCAGTATTTT
TRBV7-4	14	.	TRBJ1-5	TRBD1	CASSSDREYQPQHF	TGTGCCAGCAGCTCGGACAGGGAGTATCAGCCCCAGCATTTT
TRBV7-3	13	many	TRBJ2-3	.	CASSFGLTDTQYF	TGTGCCAGCAGCTTCGGGCTCACAGATACGCAGTATTTT
TRBV6-2/TRBV6-3	12	many	TRBJ1-2	.	CASKQSGYGYTF	TGTGCCAGCAAGCAATCAGGGTATGGCTACACCTTC
TRBV25-1	15	few	TRBJ2-1	TRBD1	CASSEGDRGYNEQFF	TGTGCCAGCAGTGAGGGGGACAGGGGATACAATGAGCAGTTCTTC
TRBV7-2	13	.	TRBJ2-3	.	CASSLADLDTQYF	TGTGCCAGCAGCTTAGCGGACCTGGATACGCAGTATTTT
TRBV28	15	few	TRBJ1-2	TRBD1	CASTDGGQGAYGYTF	TGTGCCAGCACCGACGGGGGGCAGGGGGCTTATGGCTACACCTTC
TRBV9	14	.	TRBJ2-7	.	CASSPGTSPYEQYF	TGTGCCAGCAGCCCCGGGACAAGTCCTTACGAGCAGTACTTC
TRBV15	14	.	TRBJ2-4	.	CATSRVGQRVIQYF	TGTGCCACCAGCAGAGTGGGGCAGAGGGTCATTCAGTACTTC
TRBV11-2	17	.	TRBJ2-1	.	CAWGGGGAISSYNEQFF	TGTGCCTGGGGGGGCGGGGGAGCAATTAGCTCCTACAATGAGCAGTTCTTC
TRBV6-5	15	.	TRBJ2-3	TRBD2	CASRYSGALPDTQYF	TGTGCCAGCAGGTATAGCGGGGCTCTTCCAGATACGCAGTATTTT
TRBV19	15	.	TRBJ2-2	TRBD2	CASTWEGRVTGELFF	TGTGCCTCCACCTGGGAGGGGCGCGTCACCGGGGAGCTGTTTTTT
TRBV6-5	13	.	TRBJ2-5	.	CASTRQSQETQYF	TGTGCCAGCACCCGACAGAGCCAAGAGACCCAGTACTTC
TRBV6-5	15	.	TRBJ1-1	.	CASTDSGLRNTEAFF	TGTGCCAGCACGGATTCGGGACTCCGGAACACTGAAGCTTTCTTT
TRBV11-2	13	few	TRBJ2-1	.	CASSWGTLNEQFF	TGTGCCAGCAGCTGGGGGACTCTCAATGAGCAGTTCTTC
TRBV18	16	.	TRBJ2-3	TRBD2	CASSPPGRESTDTQYF	TGTGCCAGCTCACCACCGGGGAGGGAGAGCACAGATACGCAGTATTTT
TRBV5-1	16	.	TRBJ2-3	.	CASSFGAFKLLDTQYF	TGCGCCAGCAGCTTTGGGGCCTTTAAGCTATTAGATACGCAGTATTTT
TRBV27	15	few	TRBJ1-4	.	CASSSAGAGEEKLFF	TGTGCCAGCAGTTCAGCAGGGGCAGGGGAAGAAAAACTGTTTTTT
TRBV20-1	13	few	TRBJ1-1	.	CSALRGMNTEAFF	TGCAGTGCTTTGAGGGGAATGAACACTGAAGCTTTCTTT
TRBV4-1	14	.	TRBJ2-3	.	CASSPGQGGYTQYF	TGCGCCAGCAGCCCAGGGCAAGGAGGGTATACGCAGTATTTT
TRBV5-6	14	.	TRBJ1-1	.	CASSFGGVVAEAFF	TGTGCCAGCAGCTTTGGGGGCGTGGTGGCTGAAGCTTTCTTT
TRBV6-5	15	many	TRBJ2-7	.	CASSFSIFGSDEQYF	TGTGCCAGCAGTTTTTCTATCTTTGGTAGCGACGAGCAGTACTTC
TRBV7-2	15	few	TRBJ2-5	.	CASSLAGGAVGTQYF	TGTGCCAGCAGCTTAGCCGGGGGAGCGGTCGGGACCCAGTACTTC
TRBV14	13	.	TRBJ1-1	.	CASSQIVNTEAFF	TGTGCCAGCAGCCAGATAGTGAACACTGAAGCTTTCTTT
TRBV18	13	few	TRBJ2-3	.	CASSRGATDTQYF	TGTGCCAGCTCACGGGGGGCCACAGATACGCAGTATTTT
TRBV27	14	few	TRBJ1-1	.	CASSLYFRDTEAFF	TGTGCCAGCAGTTTATATTTTCGGGACACTGAAGCTTTCTTT
TRBV5-6	16	.	TRBJ2-3	TRBD2	CASSRRTSGRTDTQYF	TGTGCCAGCAGCAGACGGACTAGCGGGCGCACAGATACGCAGTATTTT
TRBV9	15	few	TRBJ2-3	.	CASSVGGGSTDTQYF	TGTGCCAGCAGCGTAGGAGGGGGAAGCACAGATACGCAGTATTTT